This is a list of T cell receptor beta chains from one sample in a study of PD-1 blockade in mismatch repair-deficient tumors. TCRdb keeps only in-frame clones here, not all; method: immunoSEQ multiplex PCR. Counted here are more than 30,000 clones, 80% to 90% occurring once; the ten biggest clones make up over 3%. Material: peripheral blood, obtained roughly 76 weeks after starting pembrolizumab. The receptors come from an adult with mismatch repair-deficient cancer. Each CDR3 is given with its conserved first and last residue. The order of the fields is V gene, D gene, clone size, J gene, CDR3 DNA, CDR3 protein. The D gene is left open where the match is weak. Size is omitted from some rows. Given values are once, few, many or a class for expanded clones.

TRBV11-2	.	few	TRBJ2-5	TGTGCCAGCAGCTTAGCGTACCGGGGCCCACAAGAGACCCAGTACTTC	CASSLAYRGPQETQYF
TRBV7-2	.	.	TRBJ1-5	TGTGCCAGCAGCCCACGCTGGACCGGAGATCAGCCCCAGCATTTT	CASSPRWTGDQPQHF
TRBV7-9	.	.	TRBJ2-4	TGTGCCAGCACCGAGGGAGTTAGTAGAAACATTCAGTACTTC	CASTEGVSRNIQYF
TRBV30	.	few	TRBJ2-4	TGTGCCTGGACAGGGGACGGAAACATTCAGTACTTC	CAWTGDGNIQYF
TRBV7-2	.	.	TRBJ2-5	TGTGCCAGCAGCTTAGAGCCAGTCGTGGAGACCCAGTACTTC	CASSLEPVVETQYF
TRBV4-2	TRBD1	.	TRBJ1-2	TGTGCCAGCAGCGCCCCGGGACAGGGGCTCTATGGCTACACCTTC	CASSAPGQGLYGYTF
TRBV4-2	.	.	TRBJ2-5	TGTGCCAGCAGCCAAGTAACTACAGAAGCCCAAGAGACCCAGTACTTC	CASSQVTTEAQETQYF
TRBV12-1	.	.	TRBJ2-7	TGTGCCAGCAGCCAGACCTTCGCCGATAGCGGGGGGTCCTACGAGCAGTACTTC	CASSQTFADSGGSYEQYF
TRBV6-1	.	.	TRBJ2-7	TGTGCCAGCAGTGGTCGCCCATTATCCTACGAGCAGTACTTC	CASSGRPLSYEQYF
TRBV27	.	.	TRBJ2-1	TGTGCCAGCAGTTTATTTGGCCCCAATGAGCAGTTCTTC	CASSLFGPNEQFF
TRBV19	.	.	TRBJ2-1	TGTGCCAGTAGTATTAGCGTTAGCTCCTACAATGAGCAGTTCTTC	CASSISVSSYNEQFF
TRBV30	TRBD1	.	TRBJ1-1	TGTGCCTGGAGTGTTGGGGACAGGGGGACTGAAGCTTTCTTT	CAWSVGDRGTEAFF
TRBV28	TRBD2	.	TRBJ2-3	TGTGCCAGCAAATTAGCGGGAGTAGGCGGGCCCACAGATACGCAGTATTTT	CASKLAGVGGPTDTQYF
TRBV6-5	.	.	TRBJ1-2	TGTGCCAGCACCAGACTAAGCGGCGGCTACACCTTC	CASTRLSGGYTF
TRBV27	.	.	TRBJ1-1	TGTGCCAGCAGTTTGGACTGGCAGGGGAGGATGAACACTGAAGCTTTCTTT	CASSLDWQGRMNTEAFF
TRBV2	TRBD2	once	TRBJ2-1	TGTGCCAGCCGTTGGACTAGCGGGAGATCGAATGAGCAGTTCTTC	CASRWTSGRSNEQFF
TRBV7-6	TRBD2	.	TRBJ2-7	TGTGCCAGCAGCCTTTCTGCGGGAGGCCTCTCCTACGAGCAGTACTTC	CASSLSAGGLSYEQYF
TRBV30	.	few	TRBJ1-1	TGTGCCTGGACCCAAGTTTTGAACACTGAAGCTTTCTTT	CAWTQVLNTEAFF
TRBV4-3	.	.	TRBJ1-4	TGCGCCAGCAGCCAAGATCTTATAGGTCTTACTAATGAAAAACTGTTTTTT	CASSQDLIGLTNEKLFF
TRBV5-1	TRBD2	.	TRBJ2-1	TGCGCCAGCAGCTGGGGGTCGGGTAGCGGGAGGGTGGGGTCCTACAATGAGCAGTTCTTC	CASSWGSGSGRVGSYNEQFF
TRBV6-1	.	.	TRBJ2-1	TGTGCCAGCAGTGAGGATTGGTTGGACAATGAGCAGTTCTTC	CASSEDWLDNEQFF
TRBV19	.	.	TRBJ2-7	TGTGCCACTCGACCCAGGGAAACCTACGAGCAGTACTTC	CATRPRETYEQYF
TRBV19	.	.	TRBJ1-5	TGTGCCAGTGGGTTCCAGCACTATAGCAATCAGCCCCAGCATTTT	CASGFQHYSNQPQHF
TRBV6-6	.	.	TRBJ1-1	TGTGCCAGCAGACCACATCAAAACACTGAAGCTTTCTTT	CASRPHQNTEAFF
TRBV6-5	TRBD1	.	TRBJ2-5	TGTGCCAGCAGTTTCCAACGGGGACAGCAAGAGACCCAGTACTTC	CASSFQRGQQETQYF
TRBV29-1	.	once	TRBJ2-1	TGCAGCGTTGCGGACCGGGACTCTATCCTTTACAATGAGCAGTTCTTC	CSVADRDSILYNEQFF